A single sample is the source of the 2 T cell receptor beta chains below, sequenced in a study of blood T cell repertoires in COVID-19. The repertoire was sequenced with immunoSEQ multiplex PCR; TCRdb's copy has only in-frame clones and lacks some. Among around 290,000 clones listed, roughly 90% were seen once. The sequencing sample was made of peripheral blood. These receptors came from a woman aged 70-85 years with COVID-19, enrolled during active disease.

The chain employs TRBV5-6 and TRBJ2-3; 11 bases align to TRBD2. After removal of 2 bases from V and 7 bases from J, the junction contained 6 bases not matched to a gene. Germline CDR1 reads SGHDT; CDR2 reads YYEEEE. The CDR3 is 15 residues long. The CDR3 here is CASSFLAGGLYTQYF. The DNA of the CDR3 is TGTGCCAGCAGCTTTCTAGCGGGGGGCCTATATACGCAGTATTTT. The whole variable domain, filled in from reference TRBV5-6 and TRBJ2-3, reads DAGVTQSPTHLIKTRGQQVTLRCSPKSGHDTVSWYQQALGQGPQFIFQYYEEEERQRGNFPDRFSGHQFPNYSSELNVNALLLGDSALYLCASSFLAGGLYTQYFGPGTRLTVL.

The chain carries TRBV6-2 or TRBV6-3 and TRBJ2-3, with D unclear. Trimming shortened V by 0 bases and J by 4 bases, and 8 bases separated the two germline ends. The germline gives CDR1 MNHEY, CDR2 SVGEGT. The CDR3 runs to 14 residues. This CDR3 is CASSYSAWSDTQYF. For the CDR3, the DNA is TGTGCCAGCAGTTACTCGGCCTGGTCAGATACGCAGTATTTT.